The clone carrying this TCR beta chain was counted ten times or more. This entry is derived from a study of spatial heterogeneity in lung cancer. TCRdb itself ran the 5' RACE reads through MiXCR, one entry per CDR3 protein. Of 6,200 or so distinct CDR3 sequences in the sample, approximately 18% are singletons; the top ten hold 16%. Time point noted: sample taken at primary tumor resection. Sample: normal lung tissue next to the tumor, taken at surgery. This TCR was recovered from a male donor with early-stage non-small cell lung cancer.

CDR3 coding DNA: TGTGCCAGCAGCCCCAGGGATCGGGAGAATGAGCAGTTCTTC. It translates to CASSPRDRENEQFF. The rearrangement links TRBV3-1 to TRBJ2-1, with D possibly TRBD2 on 6 matching bases. CDR3 length equals 14 residues. V dropped 4 bases and J dropped 7 bases, with 14 bases sitting between them. The germline gives CDR1 LGHDT, CDR2 YNNKEL (reference sequence).